This T cell receptor (beta chain) was identified in a study of siplizumab effects on memory and regulatory T cells. Findings of the study overall: Naive T cell populations appeared to exhibit greater diversity than memory cells and appeared to be major alloresponse contributors. The study found that siplizumab significantly reduced alloreactive sequences traceable to unstimulated CD4+ memory cells. No functional test confirmed suppression by proliferating siplizumab-culture Tregs.

The CDR3 runs 15 residues. CDR1 and CDR2 (germline): SEHNR, FQNEAQ (reference sequence). The V end lost 3 bases, the J end lost 6 bases, and 15 bases lay between the germline ends. This table comes from immunoSEQ multiplex PCR, and its TCRdb copy is limited to in-frame clones, with some not included. The repertoire holds tens of thousands of clones, less than 95% seen once, with over 25% in the top ten. As regards this clone: Its antigen is as yet unknown.

Specimen: CD8+ T cells sorted from blood. This chain joins TRBV7-9 and TRBJ2-1; no firm D call. The origin of this receptor is a human donor in good health. This CDR3 is CASSLVSLSGNEQFF. The CDR3 bases are TGTGCCAGCAGCTTGGTATCCTTATCCGGCAATGAGCAGTTCTTC.